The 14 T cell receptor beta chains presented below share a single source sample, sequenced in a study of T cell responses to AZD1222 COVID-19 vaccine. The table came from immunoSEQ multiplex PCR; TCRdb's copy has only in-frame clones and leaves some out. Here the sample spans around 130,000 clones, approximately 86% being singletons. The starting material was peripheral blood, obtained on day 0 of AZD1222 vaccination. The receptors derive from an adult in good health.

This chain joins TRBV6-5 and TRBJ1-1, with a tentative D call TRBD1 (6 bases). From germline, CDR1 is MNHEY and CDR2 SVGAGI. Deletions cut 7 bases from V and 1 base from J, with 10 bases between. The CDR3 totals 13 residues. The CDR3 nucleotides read TGTGCCAGCACCCCACAGGGGAACACTGAAGCTTTCTTT. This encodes CASTPQGNTEAFF.

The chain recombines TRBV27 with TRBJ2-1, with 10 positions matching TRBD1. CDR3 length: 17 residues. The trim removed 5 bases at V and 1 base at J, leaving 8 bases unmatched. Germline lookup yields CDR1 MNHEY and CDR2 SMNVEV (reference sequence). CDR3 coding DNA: TGTGCCAGCAGTCTACTGCGACAGGGGGCATCCTACAATGAGCAGTTCTTC. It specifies CASSLLRQGASYNEQFF.

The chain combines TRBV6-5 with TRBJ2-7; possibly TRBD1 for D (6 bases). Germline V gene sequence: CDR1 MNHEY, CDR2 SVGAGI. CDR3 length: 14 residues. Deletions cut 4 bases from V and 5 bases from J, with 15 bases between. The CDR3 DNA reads TGTGCCAGCAGTTCCCTTAGGGCAGGGGACGAGCAGTACTTC. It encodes CASSSLRAGDEQYF.

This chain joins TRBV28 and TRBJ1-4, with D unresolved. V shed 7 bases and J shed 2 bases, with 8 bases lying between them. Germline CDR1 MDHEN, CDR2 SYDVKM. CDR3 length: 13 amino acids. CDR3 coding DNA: TGTGCCAGCATTCCGCGGACTAATGAAAAACTGTTTTTT. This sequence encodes CASIPRTNEKLFF.

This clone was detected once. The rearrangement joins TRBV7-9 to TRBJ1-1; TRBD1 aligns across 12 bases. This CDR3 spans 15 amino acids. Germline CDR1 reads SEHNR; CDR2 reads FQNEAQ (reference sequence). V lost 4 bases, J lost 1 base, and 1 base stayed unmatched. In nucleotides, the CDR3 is TGTGCCAGCAGCTGGGGACAGGGGGCGAACACTGAAGCTTTCTTT. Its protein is CASSWGQGANTEAFF.

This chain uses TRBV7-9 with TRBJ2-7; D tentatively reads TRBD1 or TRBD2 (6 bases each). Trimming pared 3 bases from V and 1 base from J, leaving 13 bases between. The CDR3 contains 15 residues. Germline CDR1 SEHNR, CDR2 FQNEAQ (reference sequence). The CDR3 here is CASSLKGGSSYEQYF. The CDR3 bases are TGTGCCAGCAGCTTGAAGGGGGGCTCGTCCTACGAGCAGTACTTC.

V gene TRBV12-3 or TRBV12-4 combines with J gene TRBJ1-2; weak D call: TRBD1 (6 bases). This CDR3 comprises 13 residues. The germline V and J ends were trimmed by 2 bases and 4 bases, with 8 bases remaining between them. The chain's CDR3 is CASSLNRVYGYTF. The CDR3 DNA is TGTGCCAGCAGTTTAAACAGGGTCTATGGCTACACCTTC.

CDR3 sequence (DNA): TGTGCCAGCAGTTCCCCTTCGGCGGGGGGCCCCTACGAGCAGTACTTC. Translating gives CASSSPSAGGPYEQYF. The rearrangement joins TRBV28 to TRBJ2-7; 8 bases are shared with TRBD2. The CDR3 spans 16 residues. Germline values: CDR1 MDHEN, CDR2 SYDVKM. The ends lost 4 bases at V and 2 bases at J; junction bases unmatched: 10.

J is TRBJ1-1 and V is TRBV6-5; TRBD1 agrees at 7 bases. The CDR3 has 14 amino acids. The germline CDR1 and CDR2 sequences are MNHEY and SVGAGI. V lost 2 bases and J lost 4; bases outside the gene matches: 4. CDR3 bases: TGTGCCAGCAGTTACCGGAGACAGGGCACTGAAGCTTTCTTT. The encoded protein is CASSYRRQGTEAFF.

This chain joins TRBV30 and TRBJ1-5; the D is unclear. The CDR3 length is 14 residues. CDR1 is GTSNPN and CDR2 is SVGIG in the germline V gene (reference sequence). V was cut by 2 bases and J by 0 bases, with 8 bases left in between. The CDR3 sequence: CAWSRQHSNQPQHF. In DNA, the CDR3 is TGTGCCTGGAGTAGGCAGCATAGCAATCAGCCCCAGCATTTT.

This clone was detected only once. CDR3: CASSVRDRGLAGELFF. The CDR3 DNA follows: TGTGCCAGCAGCGTCCGGGACAGGGGGTTGGCCGGGGAGCTGTTTTTT. The V gene is TRBV7-6, the J gene TRBJ2-2; 11 positions match TRBD1. CDR3 size: 16 residues. The V and J ends lost 5 bases and 6 bases, in that order; junction bases with no gene match: 8. Per the germline V gene, CDR1 is SGHVS and CDR2 is FNYEAQ.

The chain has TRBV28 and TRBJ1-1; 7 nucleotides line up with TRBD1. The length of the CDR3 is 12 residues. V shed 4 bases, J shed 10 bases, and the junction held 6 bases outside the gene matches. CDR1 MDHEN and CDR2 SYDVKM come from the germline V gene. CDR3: CASSWSQGGAFF. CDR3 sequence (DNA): TGTGCCAGCAGTTGGTCCCAGGGGGGAGCTTTCTTT.

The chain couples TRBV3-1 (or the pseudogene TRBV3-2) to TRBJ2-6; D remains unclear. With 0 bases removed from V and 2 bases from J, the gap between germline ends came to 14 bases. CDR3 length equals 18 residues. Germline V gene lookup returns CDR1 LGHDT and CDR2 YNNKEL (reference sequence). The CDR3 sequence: CASSQETGLSPGANVLTF. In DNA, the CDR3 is TGTGCCAGCAGCCAAGAGACGGGCCTCAGTCCTGGGGCCAACGTCCTGACTTTC.

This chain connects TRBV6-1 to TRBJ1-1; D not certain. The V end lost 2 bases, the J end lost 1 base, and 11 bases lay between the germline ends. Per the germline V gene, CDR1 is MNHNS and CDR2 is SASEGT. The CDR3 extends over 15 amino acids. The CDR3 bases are TGTGCCAGCAGTGAAAACGGAGCCGGGAACACTGAAGCTTTCTTT. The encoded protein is CASSENGAGNTEAFF.